Listed here are 12 T cell receptor beta chains from one sample, sequenced in a study of CD8+CD57+ T cells in acquired aplastic anemia. Profiles of TCR beta VDJ and CDR3 were generated from a genomic DNA template. One entry per CDR3 protein, called by TCRdb with MiXCR from the reads. The table lists about 220,000 distinct CDR3 sequences, 30% to 40% of them singletons. Sequenced sample: sorted CD4+, CD8+, or CD8+CD57+ T cells (not recorded which) from PBMCs. Receptors were obtained from a human donor in good health, serving as a control.

The table lists this clonotype with many counts. The rearrangement joins TRBV5-1 to TRBJ1-1; D unresolved. Trimming pared 3 bases from V and 2 bases from J, leaving 11 bases between. The CDR3 totals 14 residues. Germline V gene sequence: CDR1 SGHRS, CDR2 YFSETQ. CDR3 residues: CASSSGAHNTEAFF. In nucleotides, the CDR3 is TGCGCCAGCAGCTCCGGAGCGCATAACACTGAAGCTTTCTTT.

The chain combines TRBV12-3 or TRBV12-4 with TRBJ1-1; no clear D. The CDR3 contains 14 residues. Trimming cost V 0 bases and J 7 bases, with 12 bases left between them. CDR3 sequence: CASSLALRAGEAFF. CDR3 DNA: TGTGCCAGCAGTTTAGCGCTAAGGGCAGGTGAAGCTTTCTTT.

As for this clonotype: A much larger clonotype is one base distant, so this may be a read error. The CDR3 end shows no conserved phenylalanine or tryptophan, and so a read error is likely. This chain uses TRBV9 with TRBJ1-1; possible D gene TRBD1, 6 bases. The germline V gene has CDR1 SGDLS and CDR2 YYNGEE. The ends were cut back, 3 bases at V and 1 base at J, with 7 bases in the middle. This CDR3 spans 13 amino acids. Here the CDR3 reads CASSAGANTEAFL. For the CDR3, the DNA is TGTGCCAGCAGCGCGGGGGCGAACACTGAAGCTTTCCTT.

CDR3 amino acids: CASNAEQGDGYTF. The CDR3, as DNA: TGTGCCAGTAATGCAGAACAGGGGGATGGCTACACCTTC. The J gene is TRBJ1-2, the V gene TRBV19; 8 nucleotides match TRBD1. Germline V lookup: CDR1 LNHDA, CDR2 SQIVND (reference sequence). J was trimmed by 6 bases and V by 7 bases; bases with no gene match: 7. This CDR3 spans 13 amino acids.

This clonotype has at least ten counts. V usage is TRBV2 and J usage is TRBJ2-7; D is undetermined. Germline V gene sequence: CDR1 SNHLY, CDR2 FYNNEI. This CDR3 spans 13 amino acids. Trimming took 5 bases from V and 0 from J, leaving 8 bases between them. The CDR3 protein is CASSFGASYEQYF. CDR3 DNA sequence: TGTGCCAGCAGTTTCGGAGCCTCCTACGAGCAGTACTTC.

This clonotype occurred a few times. The gene calls are TRBV12-3 or TRBV12-4 and TRBJ1-2, with D unresolved. Trimming removed 6 bases at V and 3 bases at J, with 26 bases between. This CDR3 spans 18 amino acids. CDR3 DNA sequence: TGTGCCAGCAGCCTAGTAACCTTTCCCGGGGAGGTGGACTATGGCTACACCTTC. It codes for CASSLVTFPGEVDYGYTF.

This clonotype was observed at least ten times. The chain employs TRBV18 and TRBJ2-7; 13 bases map to TRBD2. There are 15 residues in the CDR3. The J segment lost 4 bases and the V segment lost 6 bases, leaving 6 bases of the junction unmatched. Germline CDR1 reads KGHSH; CDR2 reads LQKENI. The CDR3 region has the DNA TGTGCCAGCTCCCAACTAGCGGGAGGGCCGTACGAGCAGTACTTC. The encoded protein is CASSQLAGGPYEQYF.

With regard to this clonotype: The junction departs from germline at one end; a sequencing error may be responsible. The chain joins TRBV2 to TRBJ1-1; the D gene is possibly TRBD1 (6 bases). The CDR3 length is 13 residues. CDR1 is SNHLY and CDR2 is FYNNEI in the germline V gene. DNA of the CDR3: TGTGCCAGCAGTTGGGACACTAACACTGGAGCTTTCTTT. It yields the protein CASSWDTNTGAFF.

The rearrangement uses TRBV2 and TRBJ1-4; weak D call: TRBD1 (5 bases). V was clipped by 5 bases and J by 6 bases, with 16 bases between them. The CDR3 extends over 15 amino acids. CDR1 is SNHLY, CDR2 FYNNEI, per germline. CDR3 sequence reads: CASSPGGSRDEKLFF. The CDR3 nucleotides read TGTGCCAGCAGTCCGGGGGGGTCGCGGGATGAAAAACTGTTTTTT.

This clonotype was observed at least ten times. The rearrangement uses TRBV19 and TRBJ2-3; weak D call: TRBD1 (5 bases). The CDR3 spans 14 residues. V dropped 2 bases and J dropped 6 bases, with 12 bases sitting between them. Germline values: CDR1 LNHDA, CDR2 SQIVND (reference sequence). Here the CDR3 DNA reads TGTGCCAGTAGTATAAAGCTCGCAGGGGATACGCAGTATTTT. It is translated as CASSIKLAGDTQYF.

The chain carries TRBV12-3 or TRBV12-4 and TRBJ2-5; 12 bases map to TRBD1. J lost 5 bases, V lost 6 bases, and 7 bases had no gene match. The CDR3 contains 15 residues. The CDR3 spells CASSRDRGLFETQYF. In DNA form, the CDR3 reads TGTGCCAGCAGCCGGGACAGGGGGCTTTTCGAGACCCAGTACTTC.

This chain links TRBV18 with TRBJ1-2, with 9 bases fitting TRBD1. The CDR3 loop spans 16 amino acids. The ends lost 3 bases at V and 2 bases at J; junction bases unmatched: 7. In germline, CDR1 is KGHSH, CDR2 LQKENI. CDR3 sequence (DNA): TGTGCCAGCTCACCTACCGGGACAGGGTTAAACTATGGCTACACCTTC. This encodes CASSPTGTGLNYGYTF.